Listed below are T cell receptor beta chains from one sample, sequenced in a study of blood T cell repertoires in COVID-19. TCRdb keeps only in-frame clones here, not all; method: immunoSEQ multiplex PCR. The repertoire holds 50,000 or so clones, with roughly nine tenths as singletons. The sequenced sample was peripheral blood. These receptors were collected from a woman at least 80 years old with acute or convalescent COVID-19. Each CDR3 is given with its conserved first and last residue. The order of the fields is D gene, J gene, V gene, clone size, CDR3 DNA, CDR3 protein. A D gene is named only where the DNA matches it firmly. Some rows have no size entry. The others give once, few or many, or a class for an expanded clone.

d_call: -
j_call: TRBJ1-1
v_call: TRBV2
clone_size: -
cdr3_nt: TGTGCCAGCAGCCCCCTGGGGGGGCGGGGGGTTTGGGCTTTCTTT
cdr3_aa: CASSPLGGRGVWAFF

d_call: TRBD2
j_call: TRBJ2-1
v_call: TRBV30
clone_size: -
cdr3_nt: TGTGCCTGGAGTGTAAGCCTGACTAGCGGGAGTTATAGGCCTTGGAATGAGCAGTTCTTC
cdr3_aa: CAWSVSLTSGSYRPWNEQFF

d_call: TRBD1
j_call: TRBJ1-1
v_call: TRBV18
clone_size: -
cdr3_nt: TGTGCCAGCAGACAGGGGTTGAACACTGAAGCTTTCTTT
cdr3_aa: CASRQGLNTEAFF

d_call: -
j_call: TRBJ1-4
v_call: TRBV27
clone_size: -
cdr3_nt: TGTGCCAGCAAACTCAATGAAAAACTGTTTTTT
cdr3_aa: CASKLNEKLFF

d_call: -
j_call: TRBJ2-2
v_call: TRBV19
clone_size: -
cdr3_nt: TGTGCCAGTAGTATTCGCCCCGACAGATTAACCTTCGGGACCGGGGAGCTGTTTTTT
cdr3_aa: CASSIRPDRLTFGTGELFF

d_call: TRBD1
j_call: TRBJ2-2
v_call: TRBV5-5
clone_size: -
cdr3_nt: TGTGCCAGCAGTTTCGGACAGGGTCGTTACACCGGGGAGCTGTTTTTT
cdr3_aa: CASSFGQGRYTGELFF

d_call: TRBD2
j_call: TRBJ2-1
v_call: TRBV3-1/TRBV3-2
clone_size: -
cdr3_nt: TGTGCCAGCAGCCAAGAGATGGCCTCGGGACTAGCGGGAGGGGATGAGCAGTTCTTC
cdr3_aa: CASSQEMASGLAGGDEQFF

d_call: -
j_call: TRBJ1-2
v_call: TRBV19
clone_size: -
cdr3_nt: TGTGCCAGTAGTATTACGGTGGTTCGGGGGTCCTATGGCTACACCTTC
cdr3_aa: CASSITVVRGSYGYTF

d_call: -
j_call: TRBJ1-4
v_call: TRBV5-1
clone_size: -
cdr3_nt: TGCGCCAGCAGCTTGTGGGGGGGTGATGAAAAACTGTTTTTT
cdr3_aa: CASSLWGGDEKLFF

d_call: -
j_call: TRBJ1-1
v_call: TRBV2
clone_size: -
cdr3_nt: TGTGCCAGCAGTGTACACAGCCTGAACACTGAAGCTTTCTTT
cdr3_aa: CASSVHSLNTEAFF

d_call: -
j_call: TRBJ2-3
v_call: TRBV11-1
clone_size: -
cdr3_nt: TGTGCCAGCAGCTTCCGACAGGGCACAGATACGCAGTATTTT
cdr3_aa: CASSFRQGTDTQYF

d_call: TRBD1
j_call: TRBJ2-7
v_call: TRBV5-8
clone_size: -
cdr3_nt: TGTGCCAGCAGGAGGGACAGCTACGAGCAGTACTTC
cdr3_aa: CASRRDSYEQYF

d_call: -
j_call: TRBJ1-2
v_call: TRBV29-1
clone_size: -
cdr3_nt: TGCAGCGTTGAAGGTTTCAGGGGATCTAACTATGGCTACACCTTC
cdr3_aa: CSVEGFRGSNYGYTF

d_call: TRBD1
j_call: TRBJ2-7
v_call: TRBV7-2
clone_size: few
cdr3_nt: TGTGCCAGCAGCCCCGACAGGGGGCAGAACTACGAGCAGTACTTC
cdr3_aa: CASSPDRGQNYEQYF

d_call: TRBD1
j_call: TRBJ1-4
v_call: TRBV7-9
clone_size: -
cdr3_nt: TGTGCCAGCAGCCCCGACAGGGGGCAGGGTGAAAAACTGTTTTTT
cdr3_aa: CASSPDRGQGEKLFF

d_call: -
j_call: TRBJ2-7
v_call: TRBV6-2/TRBV6-3
clone_size: once
cdr3_nt: TGTGCCAGCAGTTACTCCCCGGGAGTTCCCTACGAGCAGTACTTC
cdr3_aa: CASSYSPGVPYEQYF

d_call: TRBD2
j_call: TRBJ2-7
v_call: TRBV2
clone_size: -
cdr3_nt: TGTGCCAGCCGTACTAGCGGGACCTACGAGCAGTACTTC
cdr3_aa: CASRTSGTYEQYF

d_call: TRBD2
j_call: TRBJ2-7
v_call: TRBV19
clone_size: once
cdr3_nt: TGTGCCAGTTCCGATAGACAGGCCGCTAGCGGGAGAGCCTACGAGCAGTACTTC
cdr3_aa: CASSDRQAASGRAYEQYF

d_call: TRBD1
j_call: TRBJ1-5
v_call: TRBV4-2
clone_size: -
cdr3_nt: TGTGCCAGCAGCCTAGGGACAGGGTTGGATCAGCCCCAGCATTTT
cdr3_aa: CASSLGTGLDQPQHF

d_call: TRBD1
j_call: TRBJ1-2
v_call: TRBV9
clone_size: once
cdr3_nt: TGTGCCAGCAGCGGATACTCGGGACAGGGATATTACGTCTCTGGCTACACCTTC
cdr3_aa: CASSGYSGQGYYVSGYTF

d_call: -
j_call: TRBJ2-1
v_call: TRBV7-2
clone_size: -
cdr3_nt: TGTGCCAGCAGCTTGGGCCAAAGGCAGTTCTTC
cdr3_aa: CASSLGQRQFF

d_call: TRBD2
j_call: TRBJ2-1
v_call: TRBV19
clone_size: -
cdr3_nt: TGTGCCAGTAGCATAGCGGGGGTCTCCTACAATGAGCAGTTCTTC
cdr3_aa: CASSIAGVSYNEQFF

d_call: -
j_call: TRBJ2-7
v_call: TRBV12-3/TRBV12-4
clone_size: -
cdr3_nt: TGTGCCAGCAATCTCTTTTACGAGCAGTACTTC
cdr3_aa: CASNLFYEQYF

d_call: -
j_call: TRBJ2-1
v_call: TRBV29-1
clone_size: -
cdr3_nt: TGCAGCGCCCCGGGAGCCACTCACTCTGAGCAGTTCTTC
cdr3_aa: CSAPGATHSEQFF

d_call: -
j_call: TRBJ1-6
v_call: TRBV7-9
clone_size: -
cdr3_nt: TGTGCCAGCAGCTCCACGACAGGAAACTCGAATTCACCCCTCCACTTT
cdr3_aa: CASSSTTGNSNSPLHF

d_call: TRBD2
j_call: TRBJ2-1
v_call: TRBV11-3
clone_size: -
cdr3_nt: TGTGCCAGCACTGGGACTAGCGGGAGAAATGAGCAGTTCTTC
cdr3_aa: CASTGTSGRNEQFF

d_call: TRBD1
j_call: TRBJ1-4
v_call: TRBV4-3
clone_size: -
cdr3_nt: TGCGCCAGCAGCCAAGATCTACCCGGGACAGGGTATGAAAAACTGTTTTTT
cdr3_aa: CASSQDLPGTGYEKLFF

d_call: -
j_call: TRBJ1-2
v_call: TRBV25-1
clone_size: -
cdr3_nt: TGTGCCAGCAGTGATGAAGTAACGGGGGGCTACACCTTC
cdr3_aa: CASSDEVTGGYTF

d_call: -
j_call: TRBJ1-2
v_call: TRBV6-5
clone_size: -
cdr3_nt: TGTGCCAGCTACAAAGCGGGTGGCGATGGCTACACCTTC
cdr3_aa: CASYKAGGDGYTF

d_call: -
j_call: TRBJ2-7
v_call: TRBV2
clone_size: -
cdr3_nt: TGTGCCAGCAGTGGACAGGTCTACGAGCAGTACTTC
cdr3_aa: CASSGQVYEQYF

d_call: TRBD1
j_call: TRBJ1-2
v_call: TRBV6-6
clone_size: once
cdr3_nt: TGTGCCAGCAGTAGGGACAGAGACGGCTACACCTTC
cdr3_aa: CASSRDRDGYTF

d_call: TRBD1
j_call: TRBJ1-2
v_call: TRBV12-5
clone_size: -
cdr3_nt: TGTGCTAGTGGTTTGGTACTTGGGGACAGGGGCTATGGCTACACCTTC
cdr3_aa: CASGLVLGDRGYGYTF

d_call: TRBD1
j_call: TRBJ1-1
v_call: TRBV5-1
clone_size: -
cdr3_nt: TGCGCCAGCAGCTTGTCGGGACAGGGGAGGTTTTTCTTT
cdr3_aa: CASSLSGQGRFFF

d_call: -
j_call: TRBJ2-2
v_call: TRBV27
clone_size: -
cdr3_nt: TGTGCCAGCAGGGTGGGGGCGCGGGTTCGGGTCACCGGGGAGCTGTTTTTT
cdr3_aa: CASRVGARVRVTGELFF

d_call: TRBD1
j_call: TRBJ2-4
v_call: TRBV5-1
clone_size: -
cdr3_nt: TGCGCCAGCAGCCAACTACAGGGGGCAACCAAAAACATTCAGTACTTC
cdr3_aa: CASSQLQGATKNIQYF

d_call: -
j_call: TRBJ1-5
v_call: TRBV18
clone_size: -
cdr3_nt: TGTGCCAGCTCACCATCAACAGATAGCAATCAGCCCCAGCATTTT
cdr3_aa: CASSPSTDSNQPQHF

d_call: TRBD1
j_call: TRBJ2-1
v_call: TRBV4-3
clone_size: -
cdr3_nt: TGCGCCAGCAGCCTACACCAAGGCGGGACAGGGAGAAACAATGAGCAGTTCTTC
cdr3_aa: CASSLHQGGTGRNNEQFF

d_call: -
j_call: TRBJ1-1
v_call: TRBV12-3/TRBV12-4
clone_size: -
cdr3_nt: TGTGCCAGCGGAGATTACCCCCTTGGGGCTTTCTTT
cdr3_aa: CASGDYPLGAFF

d_call: TRBD1
j_call: TRBJ2-3
v_call: TRBV19
clone_size: -
cdr3_nt: TGTGCCAGTAGTTTGGGGACAGGGATAATAGATACGCAGTATTTT
cdr3_aa: CASSLGTGIIDTQYF

d_call: -
j_call: TRBJ2-1
v_call: TRBV5-1
clone_size: -
cdr3_nt: TGCGCCAGCAGCTTGGTCCTAGCTTACAATGAGCAGTTCTTC
cdr3_aa: CASSLVLAYNEQFF

d_call: TRBD1
j_call: TRBJ2-1
v_call: TRBV5-1
clone_size: -
cdr3_nt: TGCGCCAGCAGCCGTGATAGGGACAGGGTGAAGTTCTTC
cdr3_aa: CASSRDRDRVKFF

d_call: -
j_call: TRBJ1-5
v_call: TRBV7-2
clone_size: -
cdr3_nt: TGTGCCAGCAGCTTAGCGACAAGAGATCAGCCCCAGCATTTT
cdr3_aa: CASSLATRDQPQHF

d_call: -
j_call: TRBJ1-5
v_call: TRBV21-1
clone_size: once
cdr3_nt: TGTGCCAGCAGCACTTCACCCAGGGATCCGCCAAATCAGCCCCAGCATTTT
cdr3_aa: CASSTSPRDPPNQPQHF

d_call: -
j_call: TRBJ1-2
v_call: TRBV2
clone_size: once
cdr3_nt: TGTGCCAGCAGTGAGGGGGGGAACTATGGCTACACCTTC
cdr3_aa: CASSEGGNYGYTF